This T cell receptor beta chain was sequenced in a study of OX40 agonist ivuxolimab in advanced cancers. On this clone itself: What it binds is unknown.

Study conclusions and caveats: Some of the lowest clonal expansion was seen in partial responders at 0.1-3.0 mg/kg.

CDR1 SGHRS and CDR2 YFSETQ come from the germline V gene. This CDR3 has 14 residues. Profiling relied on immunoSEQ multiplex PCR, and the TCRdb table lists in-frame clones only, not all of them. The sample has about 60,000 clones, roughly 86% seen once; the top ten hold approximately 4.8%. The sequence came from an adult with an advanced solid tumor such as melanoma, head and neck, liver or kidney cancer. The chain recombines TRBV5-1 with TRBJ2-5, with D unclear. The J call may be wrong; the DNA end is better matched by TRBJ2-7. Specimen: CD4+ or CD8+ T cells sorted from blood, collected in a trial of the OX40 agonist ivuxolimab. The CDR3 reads CASSLEPLTYEQYF. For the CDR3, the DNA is TGCGCCAGCAGCTTGGAACCACTTACCTACGAGCAGTACTTC.